These 13 T cell receptor beta chains share one sample of origin, sequenced in a study of identical twins. MiXCR was run by TCRdb on the 5' RACE reads, yielding one entry per CDR3 protein. The repertoire holds some 630,000 distinct CDR3 sequences, with under 8.5% as singletons. These same records also appear under a second study, on yellow fever vaccine responses in identical twins.

Sequenced material: PBMCs. Every receptor here comes from a woman aged 18-29 years in good health.

This clonotype was detected ten times or more. This chain joins TRBV20-1 and TRBJ2-1, with TRBD2 identical over 10 bases. This CDR3 comprises 14 residues. V gave up 3 bases and J gave up 7 bases; unmatched junction bases: 6. The germline V gene encodes CDR1 DFQATT and CDR2 SNEGSKA (reference sequence). In nucleotides, the CDR3 is TGCAGTGCTAGGGGGACTAGCGAGACAAATGAGCAGTTCTTC. Protein: CSARGTSETNEQFF.

In this sample, this clonotype turned up many times. This chain links TRBV6-5 with TRBJ2-7; TRBD2 might be the D (5 bases). The CDR3 covers 13 residues. CDR1 and CDR2 from the germline V gene are MNHEY and SVGAGI. V was pared by 4 bases and J by 0 bases, with 7 bases between. CDR3 region: CASSSRGSYEQYF. CDR3 nucleotide sequence: TGTGCCAGCAGTTCCCGGGGCTCCTACGAGCAGTACTTC.

The chain recombines TRBV27 with TRBJ2-5; 9 bases fit TRBD2. J was trimmed by 1 base and V by 1 base; bases with no gene match: 10. The CDR3 is made up of 18 amino acids. Germline V gene lookup returns CDR1 MNHEY and CDR2 SMNVEV (reference sequence). CDR3 in DNA: TGTGCCAGCAGTTTATTTCCGGGGAGCGGGGGGTCCCAAGAGACCCAGTACTTC. It is translated as CASSLFPGSGGSQETQYF.

This clonotype was counted at least ten times. The CDR3 protein is CASSLYGLAGVAPQTIEQFF. The CDR3, as DNA: TGTGCCAGCAGCTTATATGGTCTAGCGGGAGTAGCGCCCCAGACTATTGAGCAGTTCTTC. The chain has TRBV11-2 and TRBJ2-1; TRBD2 matches 10 bases. The V gene's germline CDR1 is SGHAT and CDR2 FQNNGV. This CDR3 has 20 amino acids. V gave up 2 bases and J gave up 9 bases; unmatched junction bases: 22.

This chain uses TRBV20-1 with TRBJ1-5, with 9 bases identical to TRBD1. Germline V lookup: CDR1 DFQATT, CDR2 SNEGSKA (reference sequence). V shed 3 bases and J 3 bases; nucleotides not matched to a gene: 12. The CDR3 extends over 17 amino acids. CDR3 in DNA: TGCAGTGCTAGGGAAAACCGGGACAGGGAAAACAATCAGCCCCAGCATTTT. Encoded protein: CSARENRDRENNQPQHF.

This clonotype has only a few counts. The chain combines TRBV6-4 with TRBJ2-5; 8 nucleotides match TRBD2. CDR1 and CDR2 (germline): MRHNA, SNTAGT. V lost 6 bases, J lost 3 bases, and 9 bases stayed unmatched. The CDR3 loop spans 15 amino acids. The CDR3 DNA follows: TGTGCCAGCAGCCCGGGACTAGGGGAAAAAGAGACCCAGTACTTC. This translates into CASSPGLGEKETQYF.

Only a few counts were recorded for this clonotype. This chain uses TRBV5-6 with TRBJ2-3; D gene uncertain. CDR1 is SGHDT and CDR2 is YYEEEE in the germline V gene. Trimming pared 0 bases from V and 9 bases from J, leaving 8 bases between. The CDR3 consists of 12 residues. For the CDR3, the DNA is TGTGCCAGCAGCTTGGACATCGGAACGCAGTATTTT. Protein product: CASSLDIGTQYF.

The V gene is TRBV7-3, the J gene TRBJ2-1, with 11 nucleotides matching TRBD2. J lost 7 bases, V lost 5 bases, and 7 bases had no gene match. The CDR3 covers 15 residues. The germline gives CDR1 SGHTA, CDR2 FQGTGA. The chain's CDR3 is CASSRGTSGWNEQFF. The CDR3 nucleotides read TGTGCCAGCAGCAGGGGGACTAGCGGATGGAATGAGCAGTTCTTC. The full variable domain, with the rest looked up from reference TRBV7-3 and TRBJ2-1, is GAGVSQTPSNKVTEKGKYVELRCDPISGHTALYWYRQSLGQGPEFLIYFQGTGAADDSGLPNDRFFAVRPEGSVSTLKIQRTERGDSAVYLCASSRGTSGWNEQFFGPGTRLTVL.

This clonotype was seen only a few times. The rearrangement joins TRBV20-1 to TRBJ2-3, with TRBD2 matching 9 bases. Germline V gene lookup returns CDR1 DFQATT and CDR2 SNEGSKA (reference sequence). The CDR3 is 16 amino acids. V lost 0 bases and J lost 9; bases outside the gene matches: 13. The CDR3 here is CSARDLREGDILTQYF. The CDR3 DNA follows: TGCAGTGCTAGAGATTTGCGGGAGGGAGATATATTGACGCAGTATTTT.

This clonotype occurred many times. The chain couples TRBV12-3 or TRBV12-4 to TRBJ1-1, with D tentatively TRBD1 (6 bases). Trimming took off 3 bases at V and 7 bases at J, with 12 bases between the two ends. The CDR3 contains 13 residues. In DNA, the CDR3 is TGTGCCAGCAGTTTCCGGGACAAGGGTGAAGCTTTCTTT. Translated: CASSFRDKGEAFF.

In DNA form, the CDR3 reads TGCAGCGTCGTACTAGCGGGGGGAGAGACCCAGTACTTC. Residues: CSVVLAGGETQYF. This sequence joins TRBV29-1 and TRBJ2-5; 12 bases fit TRBD2. Per germline, CDR1 SQVTM and CDR2 ANQGSEA. This CDR3 is built from 13 residues. After removal of 6 bases from V and 4 bases from J, the junction contained 3 bases not matched to a gene.

This clonotype has at least ten counts. The chain has TRBV12-3 or TRBV12-4 and TRBJ1-2; no clear D. Trimming left V 6 bases short and J 4 bases short, with 6 bases between. The CDR3 has 11 amino acids. Here the CDR3 DNA reads TGTGCCAGCAGGGGCAGCTATGGCTACACCTTC. Translating it yields CASRGSYGYTF.

The J gene is TRBJ1-2, the V gene TRBV4-1; TRBD1 agrees at 7 bases. The CDR3 sequence is 14 residues long. From germline, CDR1 is MGHRA and CDR2 YSYEKL. The ends lost 4 bases at V and 2 bases at J; junction bases unmatched: 4. Here the CDR3 reads CASSRMTGNYGYTF. In nucleotides, the CDR3 is TGCGCCAGCAGCCGGATGACAGGGAACTATGGCTACACCTTC.